This entry describes one TCR beta chain. Its target antigen remains unknown. No per-base quality is available; no much larger clone lies one base away. This sample was included in a study of shared clonotypes between healthy human individuals (dated by TCRdb to 2018 to 2020). For the wider study: The cohort included a few men and a couple of women between 18 and 49 years of age. For each donor, CD4 naive and CD4 memory were each given three plates, CD8 naive was given two plates, and CD8 memory was given one plate. To estimate repertoire size and how much clonotypes are shared between individuals, the study performed deep sequencing of blood TCR repertoires from about five healthy adults. Between about 0.94 and 8.9 billion PBMCs per donor were obtained by leukapheresis. To increase sequencing depth and limit assay-specific biases, TCR repertoire library preparation and sequencing were carried out by different laboratories using diverse techniques. Overall study outcomes, separate from this receptor: Only blood was sampled, and tissue TCR repertoires likely differ from those in blood. Pairwise subsampling indicated that sequencing depth was expected to affect the degree of clonotype sharing among donors. Clonotypes shared by all four sorted-subset donors showed higher generation probabilities than non-shared clonotypes. Larger estimated clonotype richness was generally found for naive subsets than for memory subsets. Because the study included a small number of donors, the genetic and exposure-history diversity represented was limited. About 5% of naive CD4, 3.5% of naive CD8, approximately 2% of memory CD4, and approximately 0.39% of memory CD8 clonotypes were shared across a few donors. Incomplete sequencing was indicated by rarefaction of sorted-subset datasets, despite the large sequencing depth.

Donors were healthy HIV-negative adults with no recently reported acute infections or vaccinations. Only Caucasian adults living in Nashville, Tennessee, USA were represented among the donors. CD4+ T cells were enriched by magnetic negative selection, after which naive cells were positively selected on CD45RA and the negative fraction was taken as the memory subset. After blood collection by leukapheresis, PBMCs were isolated using Ficoll-Histopaque density gradient centrifugation and then cryopreserved in the vapor phase of liquid nitrogen. Analytical flow cytometry was used to check the purity and quantity of each magnetically sorted T cell population. Each sorted fraction had its genomic DNA isolated and then quantified by UV absorbance on a Nanodrop 2000c. Sequences MGHRA (CDR1) and YSYEKL (CDR2) are obtained from the germline V gene. V ends up 0 bases short and J 4 bases short, with an unmatched junction base count of 8. Measured from the cysteine to the phenylalanine, the CDR3 is 17 residues long. The only DNA kept is the CDR3, 51 bases in frame from the first base.

Using the deep immunoSEQ assay, multiplex PCR amplified TCR CDR3 regions from genomic DNA. Extracted genomic DNA from each cell subset was distributed evenly across all wells of several immunoSEQ 96-well plates, and each plate was treated as a replicate. For sorted subsets, approximately 190 ng of genomic DNA, equivalent to 25,000 to 30,000 T cell genomes, went into each replicate PCR. The purified libraries were quantified using a Qubit 3.0 fluorometer, sized with a Bioanalyzer 2100, and then quantified again using the KAPA Library Quantification kit. A separate single-read 150-cycle Illumina NextSeq 550 flow cell was used to sequence each immunoSEQ 96-well plate. The published analysis was carried out like this. Because the immunoSEQ output held only junctional sequences and lacked quality scores, the filtering could not match the filtering applied to full-length reads. To assign V/J genes and CDR3, sequences were annotated against IMGT germline references using PyIR, a Python wrapper for IgBLAST v1.9. Reads with weak V/J assignments (E-value above 1e-6), missing CDR3, stop codons, out-of-frame junctions, or ambiguous translated residues were removed. V3J clonotypes were defined as sequences sharing the same inferred V gene, J gene, and CDR3 amino acid sequence. The percentage overlap between two repertoires was calculated by dividing the number of shared unique clonotypes by the size of the smaller repertoire. Repertoire richness was assessed with RTK rarefaction, the Chao1 estimator, and Recon v2.1 estimates of unobserved clonotypes. Generation probabilities for all TCRbeta clonotypes obtained by the gDNA method from a handful of donors were computed using OLGA. Drawn from immuneACCESS, this table holds only the in-frame rearrangements with V and J called that TCRdb kept. Clones are partly lost; checked studies trace under half to an unresolved V gene and leave the rest unexplained. The DNA was the basis for D and trimming; V, J and clone size are from that table. Counted in this sample were 700,000 or so clones; approximately 79% of them appeared once. The biggest ten clones account for approximately 1.8% of the sample.

Recombination linked TRBV4-1 to TRBJ2-5; 10 bases in between match TRBD2. The specimen sequenced was memory CD4+ T cells sorted from blood. The cell subset or site label of this sample denotes: CD45RA-negative fraction. The clonotype comes from a woman in her twenties or thirties in good health. The nucleotides read TGCGCCAGCAGCCAAGATCGGGGGACTAGCGAATCAGAGACCCAGTACTTC. Its product reads: CASSQDRGTSESETQYF.